This T cell receptor (beta chain) derives from a study of shared clonotypes between healthy human individuals. CDR3 length: 15 residues. V lost 5 bases and J lost 2; bases outside the gene matches: 4. The germline V gene encodes CDR1 SGHTA and CDR2 FQGNSA. For unsorted samples, genomic DNA was extracted from about 95 million PBMCs. This clone occurred many times. The sample contains more than one DNA sequence encoding this CDR3. The assay was run at deep level. Replicate PCRs for unsorted PBMC used 300 ng DNA (roughly 29,000 T cell genomes). Methods used by the authors: There were no quality scores in the junction-only immunoSEQ sequences, so filtering differed. The assay was immunoSEQ multiplex PCR, and TCRdb's table has in-frame clones only and misses some. V and J calls plus clone size are reproduced from that table; the DNA served to infer D and trimming. The profile shows about 470,000 clones, 75% to 85% of them singletons.

The TCR was taken from a middle-aged woman in good health. Some clones in this sample may be carry-over from other donors' samples. The chain links TRBV7-2 to TRBJ2-7; 12 bases align to TRBD2. The sample taken for sequencing was PBMCs. CDR3 nucleotide sequence: TGTGCCAGCAGCCCCCGGACTAGCGGGACCTACGAGCAGTACTTC. It specifies CASSPRTSGTYEQYF. The variable domain in full, completed from reference TRBV7-2 and TRBJ2-7, reads GAGVSQSPSNKVTEKGKDVELRCDPISGHTALYWYRQSLGQGLEFLIYFQGNSAPDKSGLPSDRFSAERTGGSVSTLTIQRTQQEDSAVYLCASSPRTSGTYEQYFGPGTRLTVT.